One and the same sample provided the 6 T cell receptor beta chains below, sequenced in a study of beta chain features in type 1 diabetes. Points from the study as a whole: Among patients with Type 1 diabetes, TCRB CDR3s were moderately but significantly shorter in every one of the four CD4+ subsets.

Investigators reverse transcribed all isolated RNA, so they sequenced expressed TCRB transcripts. Clones were sequenced by immunoSEQ multiplex PCR, and TCRdb holds only the in-frame ones, with some missing. The table lists about 160,000 clones, roughly 8% of them singletons. These receptors lack a known antigen. Source material: central memory CD4+ T cells from blood. The source is a man between 18 and 29 years old with type 1 diabetes.

This clone turned up a few times. The chain employs TRBV6-6 and TRBJ1-6, with D possibly matching TRBD1 (5 bases). Trimming took 5 bases from V and 7 from J, leaving 9 bases between them. Germline V lookup: CDR1 MNHNY, CDR2 SVGAGI (reference sequence). This CDR3 has 13 residues. CDR3 in amino acids: CASSRGFNSPLHF. The CDR3 DNA sequence: TGTGCCAGCAGTAGGGGTTTCAATTCACCCCTCCACTTT.

The CDR3 here is CAWGGTSGGYNEQFF. The DNA of the CDR3 is TGTGCCTGGGGAGGGACTAGCGGGGGGTACAATGAGCAGTTCTTC. The chain links TRBV30 to TRBJ2-1; 15 bases are shared with TRBD2. The CDR3 spans 15 residues. Germline loops: CDR1 GTSNPN, CDR2 SVGIG (reference sequence). J lost 4 bases, V lost 5 bases, and 3 bases had no gene match.

There are a few counts of this clone. The chain uses TRBV14 and TRBJ2-3; 9 bases agree with TRBD2. The CDR3 consists of 16 residues. Germline CDR1 reads SGHDN; CDR2 reads FVKESK. The junction had 7 bases not matched to a gene; V was cut back by 0 bases and J by 6 bases. The CDR3 DNA reads as TGTGCCAGCAGCCAAGACCGCGGGGGGGCCCGGGATACGCAGTATTTT. As protein: CASSQDRGGARDTQYF.

This clone was picked up a small number of times. The chain is built from TRBV5-6 and TRBJ2-1, with 13 bases matching TRBD2. This CDR3 contains 16 residues. Germline V gives CDR1 SGHDT, CDR2 YYEEEE. After removal of 2 bases from V and 4 bases from J, the junction contained 3 bases not matched to a gene. Here the CDR3 reads CASSLPGLAGYNEQFF. The DNA for the CDR3 is TGTGCCAGCAGCTTACCGGGACTAGCGGGGTACAATGAGCAGTTCTTC.

This clone has more than one count but fewer than ten. The CDR3 region is CASSSEGVGNQPQHF. CDR3 nucleotides: TGTGCCAGCAGCTCCGAGGGGGTTGGCAATCAGCCCCAGCATTTT. This chain uses TRBV7-9 with TRBJ1-5, with a weak D call TRBD1 (6 bases). Trimming left V 4 bases short and J 2 bases short, with 12 bases between. Germline V gene data show CDR1 as SEHNR and CDR2 as FQNEAQ (reference sequence). The CDR3 consists of 15 residues.

The rearrangement links TRBV7-2 to TRBJ2-5, with 7 bases aligning to TRBD1. CDR1 SGHTA and CDR2 FQGNSA come from the germline V gene. The CDR3 sequence is 15 residues long. After removal of 5 bases from V and 8 bases from J, the junction contained 14 bases not matched to a gene. The CDR3 coding sequence is TGTGCCAGCAGCCCTCGGACAGGACAGCTGGTTACCCAGTACTTC. Translated, it gives CASSPRTGQLVTQYF.